These 10 T cell receptor beta chains were sequenced from one sample in a study of T cells after yellow fever vaccination. One entry per CDR3 protein results from TCRdb running MiXCR on the 5' RACE reads. The table records about 10,000 distinct CDR3 sequences, 4% to 6% of them present only once. The source material was PBMCs, either bulk or a sorted T-cell subset (CD4+, CD8+, memory, or dextramer-sorted; not recorded which), sampled more than 13 days after the first yellow fever vaccination. Receptors were obtained from a man younger than 35 who received the YFV17D yellow fever vaccine.

This clonotype has at least ten counts. V gene TRBV11-3 combines with J gene TRBJ2-2, with 8 bases matching TRBD1. After removal of 8 bases from V and 4 bases from J, the junction contained 12 bases not matched to a gene. The CDR3 length is 16 residues. Germline CDR1 reads SGHNT; CDR2 reads YENEEA. CDR3 amino acids: CASQGPDRETTGELFF. CDR3 in DNA: TGTGCCAGCCAGGGGCCGGACAGGGAAACCACCGGGGAGCTGTTTTTT.

By its share, this clonotype is medium-sized. J is TRBJ2-7 and V is TRBV29-1; weak D call: TRBD2 (5 bases). V was clipped by 4 bases and J by 6 bases, with 7 bases between them. The germline CDR1 and CDR2 sequences are SQVTM and ANQGSEA. The CDR3 contains 10 residues. In DNA, the CDR3 is TGCAGCGTTGGAGGGCCCGAGCAGTACGTC. It is translated as CSVGGPEQYV.

This clonotype was picked up many times. The chain couples TRBV6-2 or TRBV6-3 to TRBJ2-1; D is undetermined. Germline loops: CDR1 MNHEY, CDR2 SVGEGT. The CDR3 loop spans 16 amino acids. Trimming removed 3 bases from V and 4 bases from J, with 16 bases in between. The CDR3 is CASSYRLPTIYNEQFF. The DNA of the CDR3 is TGTGCCAGCAGTTATCGGCTACCGACCATATACAATGAGCAGTTCTTC.

The J gene is TRBJ2-5, the V gene TRBV4-2; TRBD2 agrees at 8 bases. Germline V gene sequence: CDR1 LGHNA, CDR2 YNFKEQ. There are 14 residues in the CDR3. Trimming cost V 1 base and J 3 bases; bases outside gene matches: 1. The DNA of the CDR3 is TGTGCCAGCAGCCAAGGTAGCGGGGAAGAGACCCAGTACTTC. This codes for CASSQGSGEETQYF.

This clonotype is labeled medium-sized. The chain couples TRBV20-1 to TRBJ1-2; D unresolved. In germline, CDR1 is DFQATT, CDR2 SNEGSKA (reference sequence). Trimming pared 5 bases from V and 3 bases from J, leaving 10 bases between. The CDR3 totals 12 residues. The CDR3 spells CSALGRDYGYTF. For the CDR3, the DNA is TGCAGTGCTTTGGGCCGAGACTATGGCTACACCTTC.

Sample share makes this clonotype medium-sized (0.01 to 0.1%). The chain employs TRBV5-1 and TRBJ2-5, with D possibly being TRBD1 (6 bases). With 1 base removed from V and 5 bases from J, the gap between germline ends came to 15 bases. Germline lookup yields CDR1 SGHRS and CDR2 YFSETQ. The CDR3 has 15 amino acids. Here the CDR3 reads CASSLTGTRGETQYF. The CDR3, as DNA: TGCGCCAGCAGCTTGACAGGGACAAGAGGGGAGACCCAGTACTTC.

By share, this clonotype counts as medium-sized. The chain recombines TRBV20-1 with TRBJ2-3, with 9 bases identical to TRBD1. The trim removed 3 bases at V and 4 bases at J, leaving 8 bases unmatched. This CDR3 contains 15 residues. The germline CDR1 and CDR2 sequences are DFQATT and SNEGSKA (reference sequence). CDR3 residues: CSARVGQGPSDTQYF. The CDR3 DNA reads TGCAGTGCTAGGGTAGGACAGGGGCCTTCAGATACGCAGTATTTT.

This clonotype was seen repeatedly, ten times or more. V and J are TRBV7-2 and TRBJ2-7; tentatively, D is TRBD1 (6 bases). From germline, CDR1 is SGHTA and CDR2 FQGNSA. Deletions cut 5 bases from V and 0 bases from J, with 14 bases between. The CDR3 spans 15 residues. In DNA, the CDR3 is TGTGCCAGCAGCCCAGCACGACAGGACTCCTACGAGCAGTACTTC. Translated, it gives CASSPARQDSYEQYF.

This clonotype is termed medium-sized. This sequence joins TRBV5-1 and TRBJ2-3; 10 bases line up with TRBD2. The germline V gene has CDR1 SGHRS and CDR2 YFSETQ. The CDR3 is 17 residues long. J lost 4 bases, V lost 0 bases, and 8 bases had no gene match. CDR3 in amino acids: CASSLATGLAVADTQYF. The CDR3 DNA follows: TGCGCCAGCAGCTTGGCCACTGGACTAGCGGTCGCAGATACGCAGTATTTT.

This clonotype was found many times. The chain joins TRBV7-3 to TRBJ2-3; perhaps TRBD2 as D (6 bases). This CDR3 region has 15 residues. V gave up 3 bases and J gave up 5 bases, with 15 bases separating them. Germline CDR1 and CDR2: SGHTA and FQGTGA. Here the CDR3 DNA reads TGTGCCAGCAGCTTGGGCGGGGCCACCGGAGATACGCAGTATTTT. It specifies CASSLGGATGDTQYF.